The T cell receptor beta chain described here comes from a study of pediatric ulcerative colitis. Study at large: Ulcerative colitis patients had pancolitis or left-sided colitis, with confirming histology.

Sequencing used immunoSEQ multiplex PCR; TCRdb keeps in-frame clones, though not all of them. The sample contains about 35,000 clones, 80% to 90% of which appear only once. V lost 6 bases and J lost 0; bases outside the gene matches: 9. The CDR3 has 16 residues. The germline gives CDR1 LGHNT, CDR2 FRNRAP. The study, taken as a whole, reports: Some T cells in rectal biopsies may come from blood, especially with overt colitis. Blood samples from a couple of patients yielded substantially fewer templates and were excluded from blood-rectal overlap analysis.

During colonoscopy, one to two rectal pinch biopsies were collected. As for this clone: The antigen remains unidentified.

This TCR derives from a boy younger than 18 with mild ulcerative colitis. The specimen was gut tissue. This chain connects TRBV12-5 to TRBJ1-1; 8 nucleotides align to TRBD1. In DNA, the CDR3 is TGTGCTAGTGGCACCTCACAGGGGGACTTGAACACTGAAGCTTTCTTT. Translation gives CASGTSQGDLNTEAFF.